The 2 T cell receptor beta chains in this list originate from one sample, sequenced in a study of blood T cell repertoires in COVID-19. The protocol was immunoSEQ multiplex PCR, while the TCRdb copy is restricted to in-frame clones and leaves out a portion. The table has 250,000 to 300,000 clones, 90% to 95% seen once. The sample taken for sequencing was PBMCs or T cells enriched from blood (not recorded which). These receptors were collected from a human donor in a cohort exposed to, infected with or recovered from COVID-19 (not recorded which). The donor label of this sample is uncertain.

The chain carries TRBV19 and TRBJ1-1; no clear D. The V and J ends lost 10 bases and 1 base respectively, with 10 bases between them. Germline CDR1 is LNHDA and CDR2 is SQIVND (reference sequence). This CDR3 is 12 amino acids long. The chain's CDR3 is CATTEGNTEAFF. The CDR3, as DNA: TGTGCCACCACCGAGGGGAACACTGAAGCTTTCTTT.

This rearrangement joins TRBV4-1 to TRBJ1-6; 8 bases match TRBD1. The CDR3 covers 15 residues. Germline lookup yields CDR1 MGHRA and CDR2 YSYEKL. Trimming cost V 2 bases and J 5 bases; bases outside gene matches: 2. In DNA form, the CDR3 reads TGCGCCAGCAGCCAACCGGACAGGGATAATTCACCCCTCCACTTT. It codes for CASSQPDRDNSPLHF.